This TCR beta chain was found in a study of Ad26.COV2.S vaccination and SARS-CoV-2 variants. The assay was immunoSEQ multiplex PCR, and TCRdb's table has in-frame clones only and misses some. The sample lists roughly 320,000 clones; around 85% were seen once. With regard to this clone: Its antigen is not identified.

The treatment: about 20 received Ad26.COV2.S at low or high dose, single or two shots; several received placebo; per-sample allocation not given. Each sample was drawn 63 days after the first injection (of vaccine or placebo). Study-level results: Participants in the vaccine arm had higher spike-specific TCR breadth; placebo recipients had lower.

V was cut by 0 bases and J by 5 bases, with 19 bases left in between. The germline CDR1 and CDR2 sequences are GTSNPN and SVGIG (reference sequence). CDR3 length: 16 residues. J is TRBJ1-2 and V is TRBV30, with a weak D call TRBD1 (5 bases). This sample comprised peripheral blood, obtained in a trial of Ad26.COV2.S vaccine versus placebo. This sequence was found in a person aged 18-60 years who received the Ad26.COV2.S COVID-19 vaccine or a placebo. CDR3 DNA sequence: TGTGCCTGGAGTGTTACATTTAGGGGAGGCGTATATGGCTACACCTTC. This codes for CAWSVTFRGGVYGYTF.